A single sample gave rise to the 4 T cell receptor beta chains below, sequenced in a study of cytomegalovirus exposure and HLA in healthy donors. In the PCR, 60 Vbeta and 13 Jbeta primers were used. Sequencing was performed with immunoSEQ multiplex PCR; in TCRdb, only in-frame clones are kept and a portion is missing. Among 180,000 or so clones listed, 60% to 80% were seen once. Sequenced input: PBMCs. All receptors come from a man in his fifties in good health and CMV-seropositive.

The rearrangement uses TRBV28 and TRBJ1-4, with a weak D call TRBD1 (6 bases). In germline, CDR1 is MDHEN, CDR2 SYDVKM. Trimming took off 5 bases at V and 3 bases at J, with 16 bases between the two ends. This CDR3 has 16 residues. CDR3 in amino acids: CASSLPGTPSNEKLFF. The DNA of the CDR3 is TGTGCCAGCAGTCTTCCCGGGACACCTTCTAATGAAAAACTGTTTTTT.

Concerning this clone: Distinct nucleotide sequences in the sample also encode this CDR3. The gene calls are TRBV2 and TRBJ1-1; unclear D gene. The CDR3 has 15 residues. Trimming took off 1 base at V and 0 bases at J, with 9 bases between the two ends. CDR1 SNHLY and CDR2 FYNNEI come from the germline V gene. In nucleotides, the CDR3 is TGTGCCAGCAGTGAAGGGAGGCAGCTGAACACTGAAGCTTTCTTT. This translates into CASSEGRQLNTEAFF.

The chain employs TRBV2 and TRBJ2-1, with 14 nucleotides matching TRBD2. V lost 7 bases to trimming and J lost 7 bases; unmatched junction nucleotides: 12. Per germline, CDR1 SNHLY and CDR2 FYNNEI. The CDR3 runs 17 residues. CDR3 nucleotides: TGTGCCAGCAAAACGGGCCCGACTAGCGGGGGGGCGAATGAGCAGTTCTTC. This sequence encodes CASKTGPTSGGANEQFF.

There are a few counts of this clone. This chain links TRBV15 with TRBJ2-5; 8 bases agree with TRBD1. Germline assignment: CDR1 LNHNV and CDR2 YYDKDF (reference sequence). With V trimmed by 3 bases and J by 5 bases, 8 bases remained unmatched. The CDR3 contains 15 residues. CDR3 protein: CATSSGRGRGETQYF. Here the CDR3 DNA reads TGTGCCACCAGCAGTGGCAGGGGGCGAGGGGAGACCCAGTACTTC. Variable domain in full (rest from reference TRBV15 and TRBJ2-5): DAMVIQNPRYQVTQFGKPVTLSCSQTLNHNVMYWYQQKSSQAPKLLFHYYDKDFNNEADTPDNFQSRRPNTSFCFLDIRSPGLGDTAMYLCATSSGRGRGETQYFGPGTRLLVL.